The subject of this entry is one T cell receptor beta chain. Its antigen is unidentified. The data derive from a study of CD8 T cells in ankylosing spondylitis. Broader study findings: The clones that were linked to disease were reported to be significantly enriched in matched synovial fluid samples from ankylosing spondylitis patients. Clones linked to the disease showed a CD8+ phenotype. They occurred at relatively low frequencies in peripheral blood.

TCRdb re-called the 5' RACE reads through MiXCR, storing one row per CDR3 protein. The sample contains 15,000 to 20,000 distinct CDR3 sequences, around 8% of which appear only once. V lost 5 bases, J lost 11 bases, and 12 bases lay in between. The CDR3 contains 12 residues. The TCR comes from a male donor with ankylosing spondylitis or in good health (not recorded which). The sequenced sample was blood. The chain recombines TRBV12-3 or TRBV12-4 with TRBJ2-2; tentatively, D is TRBD1 (6 bases). The CDR3 region is CASSEDSPELFF. The CDR3 DNA is TGTGCCAGCAGTGAGGACAGTCCTGAGCTGTTTTTT.